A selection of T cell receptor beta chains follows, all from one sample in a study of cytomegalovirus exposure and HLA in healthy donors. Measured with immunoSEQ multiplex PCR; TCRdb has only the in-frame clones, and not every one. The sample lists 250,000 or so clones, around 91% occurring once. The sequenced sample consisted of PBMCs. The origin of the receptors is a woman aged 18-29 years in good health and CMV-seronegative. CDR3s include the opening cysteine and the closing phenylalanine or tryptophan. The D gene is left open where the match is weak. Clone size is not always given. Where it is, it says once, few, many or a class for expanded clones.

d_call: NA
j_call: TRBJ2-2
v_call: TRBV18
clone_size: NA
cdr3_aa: CASSTTNTGELFF
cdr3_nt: TGTGCCAGCTCAACAACGAACACCGGGGAGCTGTTTTTT

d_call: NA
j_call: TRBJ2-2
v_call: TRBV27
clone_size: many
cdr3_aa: CASSLRLNTGELFF
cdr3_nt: TGTGCCAGCAGTTTGAGGCTGAACACCGGGGAGCTGTTTTTT

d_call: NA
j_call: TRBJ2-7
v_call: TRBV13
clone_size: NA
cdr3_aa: CASSFSGELLYEQYF
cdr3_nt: TGTGCCAGCAGCTTCTCGGGTGAACTCTTATACGAGCAGTACTTC

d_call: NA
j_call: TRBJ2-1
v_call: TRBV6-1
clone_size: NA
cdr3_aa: CASRVRDNEQFF
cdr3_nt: TGTGCCAGCAGGGTCCGGGACAATGAGCAGTTCTTC

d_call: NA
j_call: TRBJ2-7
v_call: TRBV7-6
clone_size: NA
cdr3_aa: CASSFPLSYEQYF
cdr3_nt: TGTGCCAGCAGCTTCCCACTATCCTACGAGCAGTACTTC

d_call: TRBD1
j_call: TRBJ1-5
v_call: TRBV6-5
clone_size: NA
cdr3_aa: CASGLAGGWQPQHF
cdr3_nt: TGTGCCAGTGGGTTGGCAGGGGGCTGGCAGCCCCAGCATTTT

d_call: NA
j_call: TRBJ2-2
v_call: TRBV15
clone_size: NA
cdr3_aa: CATSRDLRTGELFF
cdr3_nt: TGTGCCACCAGCAGAGATCTTCGCACCGGGGAGCTGTTTTTT

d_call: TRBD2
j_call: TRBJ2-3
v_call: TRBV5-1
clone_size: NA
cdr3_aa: CASSPETAGGPDTQYF
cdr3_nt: TGCGCCAGCAGCCCCGAAACGGCGGGGGGGCCAGATACGCAGTATTTT

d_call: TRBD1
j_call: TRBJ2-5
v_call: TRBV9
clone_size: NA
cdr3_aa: CASSVGQGVETQYF
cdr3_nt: TGTGCCAGCAGCGTAGGACAGGGGGTAGAGACCCAGTACTTC

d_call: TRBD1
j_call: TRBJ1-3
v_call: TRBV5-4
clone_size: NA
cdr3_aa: CASSLMGTAGNTIYF
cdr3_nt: TGTGCCAGCAGCTTGATGGGGACAGCTGGAAACACCATATATTTT

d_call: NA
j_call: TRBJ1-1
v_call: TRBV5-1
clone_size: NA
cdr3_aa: CASSLYTGTNTEAFF
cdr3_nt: TGCGCCAGCAGCTTGTACACGGGTACCAACACTGAAGCTTTCTTT

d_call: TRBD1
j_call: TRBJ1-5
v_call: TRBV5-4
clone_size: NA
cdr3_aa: CASSPNQGDNQPQHF
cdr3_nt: TGTGCCAGCAGCCCCAACCAGGGGGACAATCAGCCCCAGCATTTT

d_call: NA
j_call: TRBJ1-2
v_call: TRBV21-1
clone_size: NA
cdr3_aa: CASSKNGIIGYTF
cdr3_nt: TGTGCCAGCAGCAAAAATGGCATCATTGGCTACACCTTC

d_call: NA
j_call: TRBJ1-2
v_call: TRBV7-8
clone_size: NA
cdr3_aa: CASSLEPGNHGYTF
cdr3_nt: TGTGCCAGCAGCTTAGAACCAGGGAACCATGGCTACACCTTC

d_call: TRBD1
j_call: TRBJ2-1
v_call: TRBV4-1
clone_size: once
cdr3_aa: CASSQPGQRGVKGQFF
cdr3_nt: TGCGCCAGCAGCCAGCCGGGACAGCGTGGTGTCAAGGGGCAGTTCTTC

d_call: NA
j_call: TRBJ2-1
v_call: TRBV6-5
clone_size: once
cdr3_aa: CASTYGGFVNEQFF
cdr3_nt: TGTGCCAGCACCTACGGGGGTTTTGTAAATGAGCAGTTCTTC

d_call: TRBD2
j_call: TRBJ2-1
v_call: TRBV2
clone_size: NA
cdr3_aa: CASRPLAGIHNEQFF
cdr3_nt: TGTGCCAGCAGACCACTAGCGGGGATACACAATGAGCAGTTCTTC

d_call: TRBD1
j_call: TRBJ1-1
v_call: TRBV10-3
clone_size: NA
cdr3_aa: CAISEYQGADTEAFF
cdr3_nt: TGTGCCATCAGTGAGTATCAGGGGGCGGACACTGAAGCTTTCTTT

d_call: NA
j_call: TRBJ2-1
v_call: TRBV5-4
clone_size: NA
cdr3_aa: CASSLGQSSYNEQFF
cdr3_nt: TGTGCCAGCAGCCTCGGACAGAGCTCCTACAATGAGCAGTTCTTC

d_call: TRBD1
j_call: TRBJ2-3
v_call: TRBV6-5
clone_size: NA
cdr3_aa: CASSYSGTGGADTQYF
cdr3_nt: TGTGCCAGCAGTTACTCTGGGACAGGGGGCGCAGATACGCAGTATTTT

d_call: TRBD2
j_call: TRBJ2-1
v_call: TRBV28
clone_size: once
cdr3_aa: CASNRLAIGNEQFF
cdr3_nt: TGTGCCAGCAACAGACTAGCGATCGGCAATGAGCAGTTCTTC

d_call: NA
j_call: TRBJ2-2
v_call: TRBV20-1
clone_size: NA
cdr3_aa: CSARDTGELFF
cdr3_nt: TGCAGTGCTCGGGACACCGGGGAGCTGTTTTTT

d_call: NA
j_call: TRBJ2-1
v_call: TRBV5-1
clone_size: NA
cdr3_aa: CASSRILGGEQFF
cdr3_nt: TGCGCCAGCAGCCGCATATTAGGGGGTGAGCAGTTCTTC

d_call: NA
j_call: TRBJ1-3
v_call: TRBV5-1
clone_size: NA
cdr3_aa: CASSLVSGAGNTIYF
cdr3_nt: TGCGCCAGCAGCTTGGTATCGGGAGCTGGAAACACCATATATTTT

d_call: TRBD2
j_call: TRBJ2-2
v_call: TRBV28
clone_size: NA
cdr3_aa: CASRNGGAVNTGELFF
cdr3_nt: TGTGCCAGCAGGAACGGGGGGGCGGTTAACACCGGGGAGCTGTTTTTT

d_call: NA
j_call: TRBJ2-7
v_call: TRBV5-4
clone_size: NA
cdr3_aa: CASSSEGQSPGEQYF
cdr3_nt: TGTGCCAGCAGCTCTGAAGGACAGTCCCCGGGCGAGCAGTACTTC

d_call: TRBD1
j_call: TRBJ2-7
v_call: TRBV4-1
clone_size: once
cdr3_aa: CASSHHDRVREQYF
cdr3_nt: TGCGCCAGCAGCCACCACGACAGGGTGAGGGAGCAGTACTTC

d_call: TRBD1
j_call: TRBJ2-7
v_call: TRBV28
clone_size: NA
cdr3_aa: CASSPGTGGREQYF
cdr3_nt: TGTGCCAGCAGTCCCGGGACAGGGGGCCGGGAGCAGTACTTC

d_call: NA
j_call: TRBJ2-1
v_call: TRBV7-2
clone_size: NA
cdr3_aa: CASSFFWGSTQGRNEQFF
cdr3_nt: TGTGCCAGCAGCTTCTTTTGGGGAAGTACACAGGGTCGCAATGAGCAGTTCTTC

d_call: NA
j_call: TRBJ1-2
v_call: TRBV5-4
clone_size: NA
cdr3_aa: CASSLVATNYYGYTF
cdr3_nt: TGTGCCAGCAGCTTGGTAGCCACTAACTACTATGGCTACACCTTC

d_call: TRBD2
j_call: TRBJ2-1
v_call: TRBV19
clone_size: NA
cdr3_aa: CASSQTSGGYNEQFF
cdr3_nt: TGTGCCAGTAGTCAGACTAGCGGGGGATACAATGAGCAGTTCTTC